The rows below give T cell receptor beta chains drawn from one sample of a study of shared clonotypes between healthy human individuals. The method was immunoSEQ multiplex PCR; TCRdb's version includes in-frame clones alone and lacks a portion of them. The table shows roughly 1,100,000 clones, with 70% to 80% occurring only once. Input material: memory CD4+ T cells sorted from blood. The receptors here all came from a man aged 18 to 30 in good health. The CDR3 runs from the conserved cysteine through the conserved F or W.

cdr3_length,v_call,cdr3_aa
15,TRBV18,CASSPRGPEVTEAFF
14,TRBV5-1,CASSPTGANYGYTF
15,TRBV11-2,CASSLAVPVRDTQYF
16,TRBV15,CATSRELSDRGRSWYF
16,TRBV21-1,CASRDLQGADNNEQFF
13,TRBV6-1,CASSEIQSVEQFF
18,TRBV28,CASHYAGARVRMNTEAFF
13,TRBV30,CAWSVQGTGELFF
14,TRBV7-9,CASSLWGAGETQYF
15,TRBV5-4,CASTPASGVYNEQFF
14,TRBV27,CASSWGAGNYGYTF
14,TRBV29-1,CSAMTAQTKNIQYF
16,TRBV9,CASSVARGTNTGELFF
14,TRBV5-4,CASSLGGGALGYTF
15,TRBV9,CASSVVGGSGNTIYF
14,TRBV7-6,CASSLVGTAYEQYF
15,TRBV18,CASSPGQGGNQPQHF
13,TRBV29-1,CSVELDRGYEQYF
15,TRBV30,CAWRLNYVAEETQYF
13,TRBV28,CASSTTGNQPQHF
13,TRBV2,CASTERWDGELFF
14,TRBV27,CASRGTGLGEKLFF
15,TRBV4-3,CASSQDRRITDEQFF